Presented here are 24 T cell receptor beta chains from one specimen sequenced in a study of human T cells and chemical hapten exposure. The time point here: patch test 1, 2 weeks after DPC sensitization. The treatment denotes: therapeutic diphenylcyclopropenone sensitization with weekly scalp DPC. TCRdb reanalysed the RACE reads using MiXCR and keeps one entry per CDR3 protein. The sample has roughly 45,000 distinct CDR3 sequences; approximately 9.1% are singletons. This sample comprised whole blood, obtained in connection with sensitization to the hapten diphenylcyclopropenone (DPC). All receptors derive from a woman between 50 and 59 years old with alopecia areata. Some clones in this sample may be carry-over from other donors' samples.

This rearrangement joins TRBV12-3 or TRBV12-4 to TRBJ1-1; no clear D gene. V was clipped by 6 bases and J by 13 bases, with 21 bases between them. CDR3 length: 13 amino acids. CDR3 sequence (DNA): TGTGCCAGCAGAAACCCAGCAGGCGTGGAGCGTTTCTTT. This sequence encodes CASRNPAGVERFF.

This clonotype appeared many times. The genes are TRBV11-2 and TRBJ2-7, with D hard to call. Germline loops: CDR1 SGHAT, CDR2 FQNNGV. The ends were cut back, 5 bases at V and 5 bases at J, with 22 bases in the middle. CDR3 length: 16 amino acids. As DNA, the CDR3 is TGTGCCAGCAGCCCCTTGGCCAGAAAGGTCTTAAACGAGCAGTACTTC. Its protein is CASSPLARKVLNEQYF.

This clonotype was recorded many times. The chain has TRBV5-1 and TRBJ1-1; D uncertain. The germline CDR1 and CDR2 sequences are SGHRS and YFSETQ. The germline V and J ends were trimmed by 0 bases and 1 base, with 10 bases remaining between them. The CDR3 loop spans 15 amino acids. The CDR3 region is CASSLVGGENTEAFF. The CDR3 DNA follows: TGCGCCAGCAGCTTGGTGGGAGGAGAGAACACTGAAGCTTTCTTT.

This clonotype has a count of ten or more. For the CDR3, the DNA is TGTGCCAGCAGCGGGTCCCGGACAGGGACCCCCTACGAGCAGTACTTC. This gives the protein CASSGSRTGTPYEQYF. The chain carries TRBV2 and TRBJ2-7; 8 bases are shared with TRBD1. In germline, CDR1 is SNHLY, CDR2 FYNNEI. This CDR3 comprises 16 residues. J lost 2 bases, V lost 6 bases, and 12 bases had no gene match.

This clonotype appeared many times. CDR3 sequence reads: CASSQPVMGKDTEAFF. The CDR3 DNA reads as TGCGCCAGCAGCCAACCGGTTATGGGTAAGGACACTGAAGCTTTCTTT. V gene TRBV4-1 combines with J gene TRBJ1-1; D gene uncertain. The CDR3 covers 16 residues. The germline V gene has CDR1 MGHRA and CDR2 YSYEKL. V lost 2 bases, J lost 3 bases, and 16 bases lay in between.

This clonotype occurred a few times. The chain joins TRBV6-1 to TRBJ1-2, with 7 nucleotides matching TRBD1. The junction had 12 bases not matched to a gene; V was cut back by 6 bases and J by 2 bases. Per the germline V gene, CDR1 is MNHNS and CDR2 is SASEGT. The CDR3 extends over 16 amino acids. The CDR3 sequence is CASRPLFGQENYGYTF. The CDR3 DNA is TGTGCCAGCAGACCCCTCTTTGGACAGGAAAACTATGGCTACACCTTC.

At least ten counts were recorded for this clonotype. The rearrangement joins TRBV3-1 to TRBJ2-1, with D unclear. The CDR3 extends over 14 amino acids. Trimming cost V 1 base and J 5 bases, with 9 bases left between them. Germline lookup yields CDR1 LGHDT and CDR2 YNNKEL (reference sequence). DNA for the CDR3: TGTGCCAGCAGCCAAGCTGGCCTTAACAATGAGCAGTTCTTC. Protein sequence: CASSQAGLNNEQFF.

This clonotype was observed at least ten times. The CDR3 region has the DNA TGTGCCAGCAGCGGGACAGGGCGAGGAAACACCATATATTTT. Translating it yields CASSGTGRGNTIYF. The rearrangement joins TRBV25-1 to TRBJ1-3; 9 nucleotides agree with TRBD1. The CDR3 covers 14 residues. Germline-derived CDR1 and CDR2 are MGHDK and SYGVNS. Unmatched junction bases numbered 4, after V lost 6 bases and J lost 4 bases.

The rearrangement joins TRBV2 to TRBJ2-3, with D possibly matching TRBD2 (6 bases). Deletions cut 1 base from V and 1 base from J, with 9 bases between. Looked up from germline, CDR1 is SNHLY and CDR2 is FYNNEI. CDR3 length: 15 amino acids. CDR3 in amino acids: CASSEGGVRTDTQYF. CDR3 nucleotides: TGTGCCAGCAGTGAAGGGGGGGTGCGCACAGATACGCAGTATTTT.

In its sample, this clonotype was seen a few times. The rearrangement uses TRBV12-2 and TRBJ2-7; the DNA was not compared with TRBD2, the D call given in the table. TRBV12-2 constitutes a pseudogene. The CDR3 length is 20 residues. As DNA, the CDR3 is TGTGCAAGTCGCTTAGGTTTTAGGCTGCTAGCGGGCCCTACCTCCTACGAGCAGTACTTC. It specifies CASRLGFRLLAGPTSYEQYF.

The genes are TRBV29-1 and TRBJ1-1; no reliable D call. The CDR3 is 12 residues long. V was cut by 3 bases and J by 2 bases, with 7 bases left in between. CDR1 SQVTM and CDR2 ANQGSEA come from the germline V gene. CDR3 loop: CSVDRQNTEAFF. The CDR3 nucleotides are TGCAGCGTTGATCGACAAAACACTGAAGCTTTCTTT.

The V and J genes are TRBV6-6 and TRBJ2-7; 9 nucleotides agree with TRBD1. This CDR3 has 15 residues. Germline V CDR1 and CDR2: MNHNY, SVGAGI (reference sequence). V trimming: 2 bases; J trimming: 2 bases; junction bases outside the gene matches: 4. CDR3 coding DNA: TGTGCCAGCAGTTACGGACAGGGGAAGACCTACGAGCAGTACTTC. This sequence encodes CASSYGQGKTYEQYF.

The sample holds many counts of this clonotype. The rearrangement uses TRBV6-4 and TRBJ2-2, with D possibly TRBD2 on 5 matching bases. CDR1 and CDR2 from the germline V gene are MRHNA and SNTAGT. V was pared by 0 bases and J by 1 base, with 9 bases between. CDR3 length equals 16 residues. This chain's CDR3 is CASSDSAGQNTGELFF. The CDR3 bases are TGTGCCAGCAGTGACTCTGCGGGCCAGAACACCGGGGAGCTGTTTTTT.

This clonotype was observed many times. The chain links TRBV5-6 to TRBJ1-1; D remains unclear. The V gene lost 2 bases and the J gene lost 0 bases, with 5 bases spanning the gap. This CDR3 has 13 amino acids. The germline V gene has CDR1 SGHDT and CDR2 YYEEEE. CDR3 sequence (DNA): TGTGCCAGCAGCTTTAAGGTGAACACTGAAGCTTTCTTT. Protein product: CASSFKVNTEAFF.

This clonotype was observed many times. The CDR3 here is CASSRDKSEKLFF. The CDR3 DNA reads as TGTGCCAGCTCACGGGACAAGAGTGAAAAACTGTTTTTT. J is TRBJ1-4 and V is TRBV18, with D maybe TRBD1 (6 bases). The CDR3 contains 13 residues. CDR1 is KGHSH and CDR2 is LQKENI in the germline V gene. The germline V and J ends were trimmed by 4 bases and 7 bases, with 10 bases remaining between them.

This clonotype occurred many times. The chain carries TRBV28 and TRBJ1-2; D call uncertain. Germline loops: CDR1 MDHEN, CDR2 SYDVKM. This CDR3 is built from 12 residues. Trimming cost V 5 bases and J 6 bases, with 10 bases left between them. The CDR3 coding sequence is TGTGCCAGCAGTCCCCCAAGGGATGGCTACACCTTC. Residues: CASSPPRDGYTF.

This clonotype has just a few counts. The gene calls are TRBV29-1 and TRBJ2-1; TRBD1 matches 9 bases. The CDR3 spans 10 residues. In germline, CDR1 is SQVTM, CDR2 ANQGSEA. V lost 7 bases to trimming and J lost 8 bases; unmatched junction nucleotides: 0. CDR3 protein: CSGQGDEQFF. CDR3 nucleotide sequence: TGCAGCGGACAGGGGGATGAGCAGTTCTTC.

This clonotype was recorded many times. V usage is TRBV9 and J usage is TRBJ2-5, with a possible D match to TRBD1 (6 bases). V was clipped by 6 bases and J by 6 bases, with 15 bases between them. CDR1 and CDR2 from the germline V gene are SGDLS and YYNGEE. This CDR3 has 13 amino acids. As DNA, the CDR3 is TGTGCCAGCACCAGAGACAGGTCACAGACCCAGTACTTC. Translating it yields CASTRDRSQTQYF.

The chain couples TRBV19 to TRBJ2-1, with 8 bases identical to TRBD1. Germline loops: CDR1 LNHDA, CDR2 SQIVND (reference sequence). J gave up 8 bases and V 4 bases, and 13 bases lay outside the gene matches. This CDR3 has 16 amino acids. CDR3 DNA: TGTGCCAGTAGTAGCCCCCGGGACAGGAATGGGGATGAGCAGTTCTTC. It yields the protein CASSSPRDRNGDEQFF.

This clonotype was seen at least ten times. The chain links TRBV24-1 to TRBJ1-1; D gene unclear. V dropped 5 bases and J dropped 0 bases, with 12 bases sitting between them. The CDR3 extends over 15 amino acids. Germline V CDR1 and CDR2: KGHDR, SFDVKD. The CDR3 loop is CATSGPGAMNTEAFF. Written as DNA, the CDR3 is TGTGCCACCAGTGGCCCCGGAGCCATGAACACTGAAGCTTTCTTT.

This clonotype has at least ten counts. The chain recombines TRBV5-1 with TRBJ1-1; the D gene is possibly TRBD1 (5 bases). CDR1 is SGHRS, CDR2 YFSETQ, per germline. The CDR3 sequence is 14 residues long. With 1 base removed from V and 8 bases from J, the gap between germline ends came to 15 bases. CDR3 sequence (DNA): TGCGCCAGCAGCTTGTCCGGGGCTGATTACGAAGCTTTCTTT. This encodes CASSLSGADYEAFF.

The sample holds many counts of this clonotype. This rearrangement joins TRBV11-2 to TRBJ1-5, with D unresolved. Germline V gene data show CDR1 as SGHAT and CDR2 as FQNNGV. Trimming removed 2 bases from V and 6 bases from J, with 11 bases in between. The CDR3 covers 14 residues. The CDR3 loop reads CASSLSTGSQPQHF. The DNA for the CDR3 is TGTGCCAGCAGCTTATCCACCGGGAGTCAGCCCCAGCATTTT.

At least ten counts were recorded for this clonotype. The chain recombines TRBV11-2 with TRBJ1-5; maybe TRBD1 (6 bases). Germline assignment: CDR1 SGHAT and CDR2 FQNNGV. V was shortened by 4 bases and J by 7 bases, with 14 bases between the two germline ends. The CDR3 is made up of 14 amino acids. The CDR3 region is CASSSPPGVQPQHF. The CDR3 bases are TGTGCCAGCAGCTCCCCTCCAGGGGTCCAGCCCCAGCATTTT.

With regard to this clonotype: This clone may be a read error of a much larger clone one base away. The V call is TRBV29-1, the J call TRBJ2-1, with D unresolved. Germline V gene data show CDR1 as SQVTM and CDR2 as ANQGSEA. The CDR3 sequence is 11 residues long. CDR3 nucleotide sequence: TGCAGCGGCGGTTCTGGCAATGAGCTGTTCTTC. This encodes CSGGSGNELFF.